This TCR beta chain was recorded in a study of beta chain features in type 1 diabetes. On the study more broadly: Examination of sorted cells across all samples involved roughly 100 million cells.

The germline CDR1 and CDR2 sequences are SGHRS and YFSETQ. CDR3 size: 15 residues. The ends lost 2 bases at V and 4 bases at J; junction bases unmatched: 1. Without exception, sorted populations had purity beyond 95%. Expressed TCRB transcripts got sequenced, as all isolated RNA was reverse transcribed. Only in-frame clones appear in the TCRdb table, and some are missing; sequencing was by immunoSEQ multiplex PCR. The data contain 200,000 to 250,000 clones, about 30% of them seen just once; the ten biggest clones take up roughly 4%. What was sequenced was central memory CD4+ T cells from blood. The V gene is TRBV5-1, the J gene TRBJ2-3, with 13 bases lining up with TRBD2. This TCR came from a man aged 30 to 45 in good health. CDR3 loop: CASSFTSGRADTQYF. The CDR3 bases are TGCGCCAGCAGCTTTACTAGCGGGAGGGCAGATACGCAGTATTTT.